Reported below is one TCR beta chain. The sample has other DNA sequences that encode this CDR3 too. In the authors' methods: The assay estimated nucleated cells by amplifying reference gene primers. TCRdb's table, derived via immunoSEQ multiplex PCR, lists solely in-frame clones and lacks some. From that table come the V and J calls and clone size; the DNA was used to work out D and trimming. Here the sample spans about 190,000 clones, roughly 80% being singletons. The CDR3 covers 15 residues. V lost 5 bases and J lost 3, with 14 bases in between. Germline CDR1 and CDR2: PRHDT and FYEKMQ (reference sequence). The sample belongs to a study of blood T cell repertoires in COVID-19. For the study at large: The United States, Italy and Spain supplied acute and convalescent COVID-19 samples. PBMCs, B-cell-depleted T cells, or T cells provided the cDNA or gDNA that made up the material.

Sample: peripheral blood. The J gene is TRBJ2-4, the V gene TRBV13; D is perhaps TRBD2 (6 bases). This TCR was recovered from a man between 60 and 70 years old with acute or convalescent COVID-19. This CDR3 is CASSHGGFGKNIQYF. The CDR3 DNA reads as TGTGCCAGCAGCCATGGGGGGTTCGGCAAAAACATTCAGTACTTC. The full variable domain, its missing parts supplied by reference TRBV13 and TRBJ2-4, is AAGVIQSPRHLIKEKRETATLKCYPIPRHDTVYWYQQGPGQDPQFLISFYEKMQSDKGSIPDRFSAQQFSDYHSELNMSSLELGDSALYFCASSHGGFGKNIQYFGAGTRLSVL.